This is a list of T cell receptor beta chains from one sample in a study of blood T cell repertoires in COVID-19. Profiling relied on immunoSEQ multiplex PCR, and the TCRdb table lists in-frame clones only, not all of them. Among just under 50,000 clones listed, roughly nine tenths were seen once. Specimen: peripheral blood. The receptors come from a human donor in a cohort sampled during active COVID-19. CDR3s include the opening cysteine and the closing phenylalanine or tryptophan.

TRBV5-5,TRBJ2-1,CASSLDPLANYNEQFF
TRBV9,TRBJ2-7,CASSVDGQPSGEQYF
TRBV10-3,TRBJ1-6,CAISESGGDNSPLHF
TRBV4-1,TRBJ1-6,CASSQSRVNNSPLHF
TRBV24-1,TRBJ1-5,CATSDSTGANQPQHF
TRBV3-1/TRBV3-2,TRBJ2-1,CASSRRGTSGSSHRNNEQFF
TRBV5-4,TRBJ1-2,CASSLTGGADYGYTF
TRBV11-3,TRBJ2-5,CASSLDLTSGSRETQYF
TRBV11-3,TRBJ2-5,CASSLSGFPGETQYF
TRBV6-6,TRBJ2-1,CASSPVAGMLNEQFF
TRBV5-6,TRBJ1-1,CASSLTGVEAEAFF
TRBV19,TRBJ1-4,CASTRDSANEKLFF
TRBV7-9,TRBJ2-1,CASSLVTSEQFF
TRBV19,TRBJ2-3,CASHPLGTSGILNTQYF
TRBV5-1,TRBJ2-3,CASSSKRQGPQYF
TRBV11-2,TRBJ2-1,CASSPGLAGTHYNEQFF
TRBV27,TRBJ2-1,CASSLRAPGGNEQFF
TRBV9,TRBJ1-2,CASSVGGNYGYTF
TRBV5-1,TRBJ1-1,CASSLLTGMNTEAFF
TRBV6-5,TRBJ1-3,CASRRTGDAGNTIYF
TRBV6-2/TRBV6-3,TRBJ1-1,CASSYRGIPNTEAFF
TRBV21-1,TRBJ1-1,CASSKGGKEAFF
TRBV19,TRBJ1-5,CASSGLYSNQPQHF
TRBV28,TRBJ2-7,CASIPPGSYEQYF
TRBV2,TRBJ2-1,CASSERRLADNEQFF
TRBV30,TRBJ2-7,CAWSVGSGRYEQYF
TRBV30,TRBJ2-1,CAWTRTGNTEQFF